Listed here are 32 T cell receptor beta chains from one sample, sequenced in a study of blood T cell repertoires in COVID-19 (dated by TCRdb to the early 2020s). To prepare the library, the immunoSEQ multiplex PCR assay was applied. This immuneACCESS table, as held by TCRdb, lists in-frame sequences with V and J called but not all clones. Of the missing ones, under half trace to an unresolved V gene in checked studies; the others have no known cause. The sample yields roughly 250,000 clones; 75% to 90% were counted once. The ten largest clonotypes hold over 8.5% of the sample. Sequencing was done on a sample of peripheral blood. Source of these receptors: a human donor in a cohort sampled during active COVID-19.

A note on this clone: The sample carries other DNA sequences with the same CDR3. CDR3 protein: CAISRQGMNTEAFF. The CDR3 coding sequence is TGTGCCATCAGCAGACAGGGTATGAACACTGAAGCTTTCTTT. This chain joins TRBV10-3 and TRBJ1-1, with 7 bases fitting TRBD1. Per the germline V gene, CDR1 is ENHRY and CDR2 is SYGVKD. The length of the CDR3 is 14 residues. Losses at the gene ends were 6 bases for V and 0 bases for J; bases not matched to a gene: 4.

The genes are TRBV7-2 and TRBJ2-3; 9 nucleotides line up with TRBD1. CDR3 size: 18 residues. Trimming cost V 5 bases and J 4 bases; bases outside gene matches: 16. Germline-derived CDR1 and CDR2 are SGHTA and FQGNSA. As DNA, the CDR3 is TGTGCCAGCAGCCTGACACTTGGACAGGGGAGGGTCCCAGATACGCAGTATTTT. Protein sequence: CASSLTLGQGRVPDTQYF.

In regard to this clone: Sequence at one end of the junction differs from germline and may be a read error. The CDR3 protein is CASSLGGINNPPLHF. The CDR3 region has the DNA TGTGCCAGCAGCTTGGGGGGCATTAATAATCCACCCCTCCACTTT. The gene calls are TRBV5-6 and TRBJ1-6; tentative D call: TRBD1 (5 bases). The CDR3 spans 15 residues. Germline V gene sequence: CDR1 SGHDT, CDR2 YYEEEE.

The chain joins TRBV7-9 to TRBJ2-7; 8 bases are shared with TRBD1. This CDR3 spans 15 amino acids. V trimming: 0 bases; J trimming: 1 base; junction bases outside the gene matches: 2. CDR1 SEHNR and CDR2 FQNEAQ come from the germline V gene (reference sequence). The CDR3 DNA reads TGTGCCAGCAGCTTAGCCAGGGGGCGATCCTACGAGCAGTACTTC. It translates to CASSLARGRSYEQYF.

This clone is a singleton in its sample. The chain links TRBV6-5 to TRBJ2-1; weak D call: TRBD2 (5 bases). CDR1 and CDR2 from the germline V gene are MNHEY and SVGAGI. The CDR3 has 16 amino acids. Trimming shortened V by 2 bases and J by 0 bases, and 11 bases separated the two germline ends. CDR3 in DNA: TGTGCCAGCAGTTACGGATCTCGGGGCTCCTACAATGAGCAGTTCTTC. Protein sequence: CASSYGSRGSYNEQFF.

This sequence joins TRBV6-5 and TRBJ2-7; a possible D gene is TRBD2 (6 bases). Germline-derived CDR1 and CDR2 are MNHEY and SVGAGI. The CDR3 covers 15 residues. Trimming took off 5 bases at V and 1 base at J, with 15 bases between the two ends. CDR3 amino acids: CASSPGAGRSYEQYF. Written as DNA, the CDR3 is TGTGCCAGCAGTCCCGGCGCGGGAAGGTCCTACGAGCAGTACTTC.

The chain has TRBV7-9 and TRBJ1-3; no definite D call. Trimming removed 0 bases from V and 4 bases from J, with 7 bases in between. CDR3 length: 14 residues. CDR1 is SEHNR, CDR2 FQNEAQ, per germline (reference sequence). DNA of the CDR3: TGTGCCAGCAGCTTAGCCGGGTCAGGAAACACCATATATTTT. Its protein is CASSLAGSGNTIYF.

This chain uses TRBV11-3 with TRBJ2-7; D remains unclear. CDR3 length equals 12 residues. Trimming stripped 8 bases from V and 2 bases from J, with 10 bases between. CDR1 is SGHNT, CDR2 YENEEA, per germline. DNA for the CDR3: TGTGCCAGCGAGAATAGAGCCTACGAGCAGTACTTC. This encodes CASENRAYEQYF. Filled out from reference TRBV11-3 and TRBJ2-7, the complete variable domain reads EAGVVQSPRYKIIEKKQPVAFWCNPISGHNTLYWYLQNLGQGPELLIRYENEEAVDDSQLPKDRFSAERLKGVDSTLKIQPAELGDSAVYLCASENRAYEQYFGPGTRLTVT.

The V and J genes are TRBV2 and TRBJ2-5, with D possibly being TRBD2 (5 bases). Germline values: CDR1 SNHLY, CDR2 FYNNEI. V lost 7 bases, J lost 2 bases, and 17 bases lay in between. The CDR3 length is 15 residues. In nucleotides, the CDR3 is TGTGCCAGCAACCTCATGGGGTCGGGGCAAGAGACCCAGTACTTC. Translation: CASNLMGSGQETQYF.

This rearrangement joins TRBV7-9 to TRBJ2-3, with 14 nucleotides matching TRBD2. J gave up 2 bases and V 5 bases, and 9 bases lay outside the gene matches. The CDR3 spans 18 residues. The germline CDR1 and CDR2 sequences are SEHNR and FQNEAQ (reference sequence). The CDR3 region is CASSGDWTSGGYTDTQYF. In DNA form, the CDR3 reads TGTGCCAGCAGCGGGGACTGGACTAGCGGGGGGTACACAGATACGCAGTATTTT.

This sequence joins TRBV13 and TRBJ1-1; 7 positions agree with TRBD1. Germline V lookup: CDR1 PRHDT, CDR2 FYEKMQ (reference sequence). The junction had 3 bases not matched to a gene; V was cut back by 5 bases and J by 3 bases. The CDR3 covers 13 residues. The chain's CDR3 is CASSGGTDTEAFF. CDR3 bases: TGTGCCAGCAGCGGGGGGACAGACACTGAAGCTTTCTTT.

The chain recombines TRBV7-4 with TRBJ2-5; weak D call: TRBD2 (5 bases). The germline V gene encodes CDR1 SGHVT and CDR2 SQSDAQ. The CDR3 is 15 amino acids. The V end lost 5 bases, the J end lost 4 bases, and 17 bases lay between the germline ends. For the CDR3, the DNA is TGTGCCAGCAGCCCCCGGAGGCTGTGGAGAGAGACCCAGTACTTC. Translation gives CASSPRRLWRETQYF.

This clone was seen only a few times. This rearrangement joins TRBV7-3 to TRBJ2-3; 12 nucleotides align to TRBD2. The CDR3 runs 18 residues. V lost 6 bases, J lost 3 bases, and 13 bases stayed unmatched. Germline loops: CDR1 SGHTA, CDR2 FQGTGA. DNA for the CDR3: TGTGCCAGCAGTTTACGTCCTAGCGGGAGGGGAGAAACAGATACGCAGTATTTT. As protein: CASSLRPSGRGETDTQYF.

The chain recombines TRBV5-1 with TRBJ2-2; D is perhaps TRBD1 (5 bases). The V gene's germline CDR1 is SGHRS and CDR2 YFSETQ. V lost 4 bases, J lost 5 bases, and 18 bases lay in between. The CDR3 spans 16 residues. The CDR3, as DNA: TGCGCCAGCAGCCCTGGGGCTAGTCGGAGTACCGGGGAGCTGTTTTTT. Protein sequence: CASSPGASRSTGELFF.

This chain links TRBV28 with TRBJ2-7; possibly TRBD2 for D (6 bases). The CDR3 extends over 16 amino acids. Trimming took off 5 bases at V and 2 bases at J, with 19 bases between the two ends. From germline, CDR1 is MDHEN and CDR2 SYDVKM. The CDR3 DNA reads as TGTGCCAGCAGTACTACCGCGGGACCCCGAACCTACGAGCAGTACTTC. This sequence encodes CASSTTAGPRTYEQYF.

This chain links TRBV18 with TRBJ2-5; 7 bases fit TRBD2. This CDR3 region has 13 residues. With V trimmed by 4 bases and J by 4 bases, 3 bases remained unmatched. The germline CDR1 and CDR2 sequences are KGHSH and LQKENI. The CDR3 loop reads CASSLREGETQYF. The CDR3 DNA is TGTGCCAGCTCACTCAGGGAGGGAGAGACCCAGTACTTC.

This sequence joins TRBV6-6 and TRBJ1-3; tentatively, D is TRBD1 (5 bases). This CDR3 comprises 16 residues. Between the trimmed V and J ends, which lost 8 bases and 0 bases, there was a span of 17 bases. CDR1 and CDR2 (germline): MNHNY, SVGAGI (reference sequence). The CDR3 DNA sequence: TGTGCCAGCCGGCCCGGTAACAGGTACTCTGGAAACACCATATATTTT. Its translation is CASRPGNRYSGNTIYF.

The genes are TRBV11-1 and TRBJ2-2, with TRBD1 identical over 8 bases. There are 15 residues in the CDR3. CDR1 is SGHAT, CDR2 FQDESV, per germline (reference sequence). Germline trimming cut 4 bases from V and 7 bases from J; bases unmatched to any gene: 8. CDR3 sequence (DNA): TGTGCCAGCAGCTGGGCAGGGGGGACAGGCGGGGAGCTGTTTTTT. Its protein is CASSWAGGTGGELFF.

This clone is a singleton in its sample. The CDR3 nucleotides read TGTGCCAGCAGTGTTGTGAGGGGAGGGTCAACTGAAGCTTTCTTT. Translated: CASSVVRGGSTEAFF. The rearrangement uses TRBV2 and TRBJ1-1; TRBD1 might be the D (5 bases). Looked up from germline, CDR1 is SNHLY and CDR2 is FYNNEI. The CDR3 is made up of 15 amino acids. The V end lost 4 bases, the J end lost 5 bases, and 17 bases lay between the germline ends.

The table lists this clone with a few counts. This rearrangement joins TRBV15 to TRBJ2-1; TRBD2 matches 9 bases. Germline V gene lookup returns CDR1 LNHNV and CDR2 YYDKDF (reference sequence). The CDR3 length is 15 residues. V shed 3 bases, J shed 5 bases, and the junction held 5 bases outside the gene matches. CDR3 in DNA: TGTGCCACCAGCAGGCCGGGACTAGCCAACAATGAGCAGTTCTTC. It yields the protein CATSRPGLANNEQFF.

This chain links TRBV5-1 with TRBJ1-5; D unresolved. CDR1 is SGHRS, CDR2 YFSETQ, per germline. This CDR3 is 13 amino acids long. V dropped 5 bases and J dropped 0 bases, with 6 bases sitting between them. The CDR3 DNA sequence: TGCGCCAGCAGGGGAGATAGCAATCAGCCCCAGCATTTT. Its translation: CASRGDSNQPQHF.

This clone came up a few times. The chain has TRBV19 and TRBJ2-1, with D tentatively TRBD2 (6 bases). Germline CDR1 LNHDA, CDR2 SQIVND (reference sequence). Between the trimmed V and J ends, which lost 8 bases and 0 bases, there was a span of 11 bases. The CDR3 sequence is 14 residues long. The DNA for the CDR3 is TGTGCCAGTGCCCAGGACTACTCCTACAATGAGCAGTTCTTC. Amino acid sequence: CASAQDYSYNEQFF.

The J gene is TRBJ2-3, the V gene TRBV5-5, with 7 bases aligning to TRBD1. Per the germline V gene, CDR1 is SGHKS and CDR2 is YYEKEE (reference sequence). CDR3 length equals 17 residues. The trim removed 0 bases at V and 4 bases at J, leaving 11 bases unmatched. The CDR3 protein is CASSLGTGNFGADTQYF. The CDR3 coding sequence is TGTGCCAGCAGCTTGGGGACAGGTAATTTTGGCGCAGATACGCAGTATTTT.

As DNA, the CDR3 is TGTGCAAGTCGCTTCCCCGAACAGGGGTCCTTGAGGTGGGAGCAGTACTTC. Translated: CASRFPEQGSLRWEQYF. The chain employs TRBV12-2 and TRBJ2-7; the D call TRBD1 from the table was never checked on the DNA. TRBV12-2 is annotated as a pseudogene. CDR3 size: 17 residues.

The J gene is TRBJ2-7, the V gene TRBV5-1; D is possibly TRBD1 (5 bases). From germline, CDR1 is SGHRS and CDR2 YFSETQ. The CDR3 totals 14 residues. Trimming stripped 2 bases from V and 4 bases from J, with 13 bases between. The CDR3: CASSFREGDYEQYF. CDR3 bases: TGCGCCAGCAGCTTCAGGGAAGGGGATTACGAGCAGTACTTC.

The chain carries TRBV2 and TRBJ1-2, with a tentative D call TRBD1 (6 bases). V was cut by 7 bases and J by 0 bases, with 18 bases left in between. Germline CDR1 and CDR2: SNHLY and FYNNEI. The CDR3 runs 16 residues. The DNA of the CDR3 is TGTGCCAGCAACGGGGGGGGCAGGCGAACTAACTATGGCTACACCTTC. Amino acids: CASNGGGRRTNYGYTF.

This clone was seen only a few times. The chain joins TRBV6-6 to TRBJ1-1, with D perhaps TRBD1 (5 bases). The V end was cut by 4 bases, the J end by 12 bases, with 12 bases between. Germline CDR1 MNHNY, CDR2 SVGAGI (reference sequence). This CDR3 region has 11 residues. The CDR3 reads CASSLGGETFF. The CDR3 DNA reads TGTGCCAGCAGTTTGGGGGGAGAAACTTTCTTT.

The chain has TRBV28 and TRBJ2-7; TRBD2 might be the D (5 bases). Trimming cost V 2 bases and J 2 bases, with 13 bases left between them. From germline, CDR1 is MDHEN and CDR2 SYDVKM. The CDR3 is 15 amino acids. CDR3 DNA: TGTGCCAGCAGTTTAGCGGCGACGGGAACCTACGAGCAGTACTTC. Its translation is CASSLAATGTYEQYF.

This clone was counted once. This chain uses TRBV5-5 with TRBJ2-7; 10 bases fit TRBD1. This CDR3 spans 15 amino acids. Per germline, CDR1 SGHKS and CDR2 YYEKEE (reference sequence). With V trimmed by 4 bases and J by 3 bases, 7 bases remained unmatched. The CDR3 bases are TGTGCCAGCAGCCCGGGACAGGGGATTGTCTACGAGCAGTACTTC. As protein: CASSPGQGIVYEQYF.

The rearrangement links TRBV19 to TRBJ2-6; 13 nucleotides align to TRBD2. There are 18 residues in the CDR3. V dropped 4 bases and J dropped 2; count of bases not matched to a gene: 5. Germline-derived CDR1 and CDR2 are LNHDA and SQIVND (reference sequence). CDR3 in amino acids: CASSKTSGGTPGANVLTF. CDR3 DNA sequence: TGTGCCAGTAGTAAGACTAGCGGGGGGACTCCTGGGGCCAACGTCCTGACTTTC.

V is TRBV4-1 and J is TRBJ1-4; a weak D match, TRBD1 (6 bases). Germline values: CDR1 MGHRA, CDR2 YSYEKL. The V end lost 3 bases, the J end lost 0 bases, and 11 bases lay between the germline ends. This CDR3 has 16 amino acids. The chain's CDR3 is CASSQERQATNEKLFF. The CDR3 DNA follows: TGCGCCAGCAGCCAGGAAAGACAGGCAACTAATGAAAAACTGTTTTTT.

The rearrangement links TRBV7-9 to TRBJ2-7; TRBD2 aligns across 9 bases. Trimming cost V 4 bases and J 5 bases; bases outside gene matches: 12. CDR3 length equals 16 residues. Germline CDR1 and CDR2: SEHNR and FQNEAQ (reference sequence). The CDR3, as DNA: TGTGCCAGCAGCTCCTGGACTAGCGTGGATTGGGACGAGCAGTACTTC. Its translation: CASSSWTSVDWDEQYF. The full variable domain, completed using reference TRBV7-9 and TRBJ2-7, is DTGVSQNPRHKITKRGQNVTFRCDPISEHNRLYWYRQTLGQGPEFLTYFQNEAQLEKSRLLSDRFSAERPKGSFSTLEIQRTEQGDSAMYLCASSSWTSVDWDEQYFGPGTRLTVT.